Listed below are T cell receptor beta chains from one sample, sequenced in a study of OX40 agonist ivuxolimab in advanced cancers. Sequencing was performed with immunoSEQ multiplex PCR; in TCRdb, only in-frame clones are kept and a portion is missing. The sample lists 55,000 to 65,000 clones; around nine tenths were seen once. Here the sequenced sample was CD4+ or CD8+ T cells sorted from blood, taken in a trial of the OX40 agonist ivuxolimab. All receptors derive from an adult with an advanced solid tumor such as melanoma, head and neck, liver or kidney cancer. Both conserved end residues are part of each CDR3. A D gene is named only where the DNA matches it firmly.

J | D | V | CDR3
TRBJ2-1 | TRBD1 | TRBV10-3 | CAISDPTGGFKNEQFF
TRBJ2-7 | NA | TRBV7-9 | CASSLGAPGYEQYF
TRBJ1-5 | NA | TRBV28 | CASIGELLPEHF
TRBJ2-3 | TRBD1 | TRBV7-7 | CASSSPSDRGKQYF
TRBJ2-2 | NA | TRBV6-5 | CASRPGTLTGELFF
TRBJ2-2 | TRBD1 | TRBV10-3 | CAITLDRATGELFF
TRBJ2-1 | NA | TRBV5-1 | CASSLDGSIYNEQFF
TRBJ2-5 | NA | TRBV7-2 | CASSRDTKETQYF
TRBJ1-3 | NA | TRBV18 | CASSPPSRPGNTIYF
TRBJ2-5 | NA | TRBV7-7 | CASSSRGTETQYF
TRBJ2-7 | NA | TRBV7-2 | CASSLAGVGYEQYF
TRBJ2-5 | TRBD1 | TRBV7-3 | CASSLGTGQGETQYF
TRBJ1-4 | NA | TRBV30 | CAWSVRGPGEKLFF
TRBJ2-7 | NA | TRBV30 | CAWIGSGYEQYF
TRBJ2-7 | NA | TRBV6-1 | CASSFYVREQYF
TRBJ2-5 | NA | TRBV9 | CASSAMRGSETQYF
TRBJ2-1 | TRBD1 | TRBV9 | CASSVSSRLGQGSGEQFF
TRBJ2-5 | TRBD2 | TRBV7-8 | CASSLGSGSQETQYF
TRBJ2-3 | NA | TRBV5-1 | CASSLAGSDTQYF
TRBJ2-1 | NA | TRBV19 | CASSANRVFGLNEQFF
TRBJ2-3 | NA | TRBV6-1 | CASRREDTQYF
TRBJ1-3 | NA | TRBV9 | CASSVVTGSTTIYF
TRBJ1-3 | NA | TRBV19 | CASSGVRLRRNTIYF
NA | NA | TRBV28 | CASSSPGTSSYEQYF
TRBJ1-5 | NA | TRBV1 | CTSSQGGRGRIGSGQPQHF
TRBJ1-2 | NA | TRBV25-1 | CASSESPPGAYGYTF
TRBJ1-5 | NA | TRBV27 | CASGKGSQPQHF
TRBJ2-2 | TRBD1 | TRBV7-9 | CASSPPRTGSTGELFF
TRBJ2-3 | NA | TRBV29-1 | CSVAPASTDTQYF
TRBJ1-1 | NA | TRBV7-9 | CASSLDRVGTEAFF
TRBJ2-3 | TRBD2 | TRBV9 | CASSPPGTSYSDTQYF
TRBJ2-3 | NA | TRBV27 | CASSKRRGPADTQYF
TRBJ2-7 | NA | TRBV28 | CASSRGFAYEQYF
TRBJ2-1 | NA | TRBV11-2 | CASSQQGYNEQFF
TRBJ1-5 | NA | TRBV2 | CASSEPLGRKDSSNQPQHF
TRBJ2-3 | NA | TRBV7-9 | CASSFARLVFSDTQYF
TRBJ2-3 | NA | TRBV5-1 | CASSLALEDTQYF
TRBJ1-1 | TRBD1 | TRBV10-3 | CASIAGGMNTEAFF
TRBJ2-3 | TRBD2 | TRBV5-5 | CASSLGGRARSTDTQYF
TRBJ2-1 | TRBD2 | TRBV5-6 | CASSNSLGLAYNEQFF
TRBJ2-1 | NA | TRBV19 | CASSRLLEQFF
TRBJ1-4 | NA | TRBV28 | CASKQGNEKLFF
TRBJ2-1 | NA | TRBV7-2 | CASSQKYNEQFF
TRBJ2-7 | NA | TRBV9 | CASSSGTVGSYEQYF
TRBJ2-3 | TRBD2 | TRBV7-9 | CASSPQGLAGVRDTQYF
TRBJ2-3 | TRBD2 | TRBV5-4 | CASSFRPSGIGSDTQYF
TRBJ1-2 | NA | TRBV4-3 | CASSQGMDGYGYTF
TRBJ1-5 | NA | TRBV4-3 | CASSSGTHSNQPQHF
TRBJ2-7 | NA | TRBV6-5 | CASSPLAVTTYEQYF
TRBJ1-1 | NA | TRBV7-9 | CASSTRMLNTEAFF
TRBJ2-7 | NA | TRBV5-1 | CASSLTTVAYEQYF
TRBJ2-1 | NA | TRBV11-3 | CASSLDSFSYNEQFF